These 9 T cell receptor beta chains were all obtained from the same sample, sequenced in a study of identical twins. In TCRdb, the 5' RACE reads were re-called with MiXCR into one record per CDR3 protein. In the table there are approximately 190,000 distinct CDR3 sequences, 15% to 20% of which are singletons. The sample also formed part of further work on T cells expressing NK-cell markers.

The sequencing sample was made of CD8+ T cells sorted from blood. Receptors were obtained from a woman in her late teens or twenties in good health.

The rearrangement joins TRBV7-9 to TRBJ2-3, with TRBD1 as a possible D gene (7 bases). CDR1 and CDR2 (germline): SEHNR, FQNEAQ (reference sequence). The CDR3 contains 16 residues. V was clipped by 2 bases and J by 2 bases, with 14 bases between them. CDR3 residues: CASSLPRGATTDTQYF. In nucleotides, the CDR3 is TGTGCCAGCAGCTTACCCAGGGGGGCAACCACAGATACGCAGTATTTT.

This clonotype was counted many times. V usage is TRBV29-1 and J usage is TRBJ2-7; possible D gene TRBD2, 5 bases. The V and J ends lost 5 bases and 5 bases respectively, with 16 bases between them. The CDR3 runs 13 residues. Looked up from germline, CDR1 is SQVTM and CDR2 is ANQGSEA. CDR3 DNA: TGCAGCGTTCTCCCCCCCGGGGTTAACGAGCAGTACTTC. Its protein product is CSVLPPGVNEQYF.

The chain carries TRBV9 and TRBJ2-1; TRBD2 matches at 11 bases. V lost 0 bases and J lost 0; bases outside the gene matches: 8. There are 19 residues in the CDR3. The germline gives CDR1 SGDLS, CDR2 YYNGEE. The chain's CDR3 is CASSVVGSGRVGSYNEQFF. The CDR3 DNA reads TGTGCCAGCAGCGTAGTCGGTAGCGGGAGGGTCGGCTCCTACAATGAGCAGTTCTTC.

This chain links TRBV12-3 or TRBV12-4 with TRBJ2-2; no reliable D call. V was shortened by 2 bases and J by 11 bases, with 12 bases between the two germline ends. The CDR3 is 13 residues long. The CDR3 loop is CASSLSRIPELFF. DNA for the CDR3: TGTGCCAGCAGTTTATCTCGGATCCCAGAGCTGTTTTTT.

The J gene is TRBJ2-7, the V gene TRBV10-1, with TRBD2 matching over 9 bases. The junction had 11 bases not matched to a gene; V was cut back by 7 bases and J by 7 bases. The germline V gene has CDR1 WNHNN and CDR2 SYGVQD (reference sequence). This CDR3 has 14 residues. CDR3 region: CASTPNRLAGEQYF. The CDR3 DNA reads TGCGCCAGCACACCTAACAGGCTAGCGGGGGAGCAGTACTTC.

This clonotype was observed a few times. The CDR3 bases are TGTGCCAGCAGTCTCCGCCTAGCGGGGGACACAGATACGCAGTATTTT. Protein sequence: CASSLRLAGDTDTQYF. The rearrangement links TRBV27 to TRBJ2-3, with 10 nucleotides matching TRBD2. Germline V CDR1 and CDR2: MNHEY, SMNVEV (reference sequence). The CDR3 is 16 amino acids. Germline trimming cut 5 bases from V and 2 bases from J; bases unmatched to any gene: 7.

The chain is built from TRBV3-1 and TRBJ2-7; 9 positions match TRBD1. CDR1 is LGHDT, CDR2 YNNKEL, per germline (reference sequence). The V gene end was trimmed by 4 bases and the J gene end by 3 bases; junction bases not matched to a gene: 7. The CDR3 runs 15 residues. CDR3 loop: CASSRLRDRDYEQYF. In DNA form, the CDR3 reads TGTGCCAGCAGCCGACTAAGGGACAGGGACTACGAGCAGTACTTC.

The chain couples TRBV3-1 to TRBJ2-1; D unclear. This CDR3 spans 16 amino acids. The germline gives CDR1 LGHDT, CDR2 YNNKEL (reference sequence). V was shortened by 5 bases and J by 5 bases, with 19 bases between the two germline ends. The CDR3: CASSGRLGPYDNEQFF. The CDR3, as DNA: TGTGCCAGCAGCGGCCGATTAGGACCGTACGACAATGAGCAGTTCTTC.

This clonotype showed up just a few times. This rearrangement joins TRBV19 to TRBJ2-1; D is possibly TRBD2 (5 bases). The ends were cut back, 5 bases at V and 13 bases at J, with 12 bases in the middle. CDR3 length: 11 amino acids. In germline, CDR1 is LNHDA, CDR2 SQIVND (reference sequence). The CDR3 nucleotides are TGTGCCAGTAGTTCCGGAGGACGCCAGTTCTTC. Its protein product is CASSSGGRQFF.